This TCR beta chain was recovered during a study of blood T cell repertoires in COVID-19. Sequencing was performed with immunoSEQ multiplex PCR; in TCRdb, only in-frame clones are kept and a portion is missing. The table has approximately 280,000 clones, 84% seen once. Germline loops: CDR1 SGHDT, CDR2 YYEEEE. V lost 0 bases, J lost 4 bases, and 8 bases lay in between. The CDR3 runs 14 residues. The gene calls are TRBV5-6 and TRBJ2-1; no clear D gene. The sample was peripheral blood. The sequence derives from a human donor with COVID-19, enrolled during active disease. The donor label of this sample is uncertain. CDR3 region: CASSLVDAYNEQFF. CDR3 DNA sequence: TGTGCCAGCAGCTTGGTTGATGCGTACAATGAGCAGTTCTTC.